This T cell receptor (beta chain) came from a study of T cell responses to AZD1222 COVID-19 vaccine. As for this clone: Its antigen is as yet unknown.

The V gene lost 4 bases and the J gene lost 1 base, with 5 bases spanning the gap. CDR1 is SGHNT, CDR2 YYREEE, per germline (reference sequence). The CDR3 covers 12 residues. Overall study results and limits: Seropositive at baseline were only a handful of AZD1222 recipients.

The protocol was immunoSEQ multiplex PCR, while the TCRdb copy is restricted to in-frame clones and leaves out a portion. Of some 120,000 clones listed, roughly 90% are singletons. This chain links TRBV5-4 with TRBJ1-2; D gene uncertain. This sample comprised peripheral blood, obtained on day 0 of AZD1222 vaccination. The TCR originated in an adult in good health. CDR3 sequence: CASSRSNYGYTF. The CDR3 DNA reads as TGTGCCAGCAGCCGGAGTAACTATGGCTACACCTTC. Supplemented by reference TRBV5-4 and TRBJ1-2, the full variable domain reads ETGVTQSPTHLIKTRGQQVTLRCSSQSGHNTVSWYQQALGQGPQFIFQYYREEENGRGNFPPRFSGLQFPNYSSELNVNALELDDSALYLCASSRSNYGYTFGSGTRLTVV.